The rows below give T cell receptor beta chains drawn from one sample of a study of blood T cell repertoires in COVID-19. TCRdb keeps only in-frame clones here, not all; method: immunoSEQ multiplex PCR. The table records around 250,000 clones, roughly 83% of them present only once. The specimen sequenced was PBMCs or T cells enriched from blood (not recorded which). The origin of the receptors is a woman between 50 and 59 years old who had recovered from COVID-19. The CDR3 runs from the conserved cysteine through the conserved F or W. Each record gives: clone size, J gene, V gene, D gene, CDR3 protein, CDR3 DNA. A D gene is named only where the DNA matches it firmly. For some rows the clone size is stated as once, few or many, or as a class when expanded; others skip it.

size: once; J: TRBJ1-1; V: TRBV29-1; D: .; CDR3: CSVVMVVNTEAFF; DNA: TGCAGCGTAGTCATGGTAGTGAACACTGAAGCTTTCTTT
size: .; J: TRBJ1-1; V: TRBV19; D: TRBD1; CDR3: CATRQGRDPEAFF; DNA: TGTGCCACCAGACAGGGGAGGGACCCTGAAGCTTTCTTT
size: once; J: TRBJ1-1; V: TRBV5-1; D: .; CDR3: CASSLAVGAGGAEAFF; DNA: TGCGCCAGCAGCTTGGCGGTGGGTGCAGGAGGAGCTGAAGCTTTCTTT
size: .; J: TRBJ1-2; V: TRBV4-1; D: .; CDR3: CASSPPNRGPYGYTF; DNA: TGCGCCAGCAGCCCACCTAACCGGGGTCCCTATGGCTACACCTTC
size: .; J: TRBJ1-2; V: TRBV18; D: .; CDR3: CASSPSTSTNYGYTF; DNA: TGTGCCAGCTCACCATCGACAAGCACTAACTATGGCTACACCTTC
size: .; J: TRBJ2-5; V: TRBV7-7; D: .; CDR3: CASSSLGGTQQTQYF; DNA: TGTGCTAGCAGCTCCCTAGGCGGGACCCAACAGACCCAGTACTTC
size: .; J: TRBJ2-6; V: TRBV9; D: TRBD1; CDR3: CASSPRGQGGTGANVLTF; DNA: TGTGCCAGCAGCCCAAGGGGACAGGGCGGGACTGGGGCCAACGTCCTGACTTTC
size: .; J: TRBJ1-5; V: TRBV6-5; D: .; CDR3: CASSYSTRHQPQHF; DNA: TGTGCCAGCAGTTACTCGACCAGGCATCAGCCCCAGCATTTT
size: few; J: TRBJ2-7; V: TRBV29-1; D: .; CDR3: CSVATPALAGRRQYF; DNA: TGCAGCGTTGCTACGCCCGCCTTGGCGGGACGGCGGCAGTACTTC
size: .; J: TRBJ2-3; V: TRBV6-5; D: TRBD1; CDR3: CASSPPGQPTDTQYF; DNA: TGTGCCAGCAGTCCTCCGGGACAGCCCACAGATACGCAGTATTTT
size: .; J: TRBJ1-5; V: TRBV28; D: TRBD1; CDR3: CASRGFGDRGSQPQHF; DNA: TGTGCCAGCAGGGGCTTTGGGGACAGGGGGTCTCAGCCCCAGCATTTT
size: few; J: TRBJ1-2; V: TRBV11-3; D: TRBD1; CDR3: CASSLEGTGLGYTF; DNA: TGTGCCAGCAGCTTAGAGGGGACAGGGCTCGGCTACACCTTC
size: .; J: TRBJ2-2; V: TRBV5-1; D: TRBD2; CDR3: CASSGLAGSTGELFF; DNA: TGCGCCAGCAGCGGACTAGCGGGGAGCACCGGGGAGCTGTTTTTT
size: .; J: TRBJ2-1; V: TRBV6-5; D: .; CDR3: CASSPRGKGRNEQFF; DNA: TGTGCCAGCAGCCCCAGGGGAAAAGGTCGGAATGAGCAGTTCTTC
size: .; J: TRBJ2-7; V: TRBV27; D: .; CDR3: CASSLSPGISYEQYF; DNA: TGTGCCAGCAGTTTATCCCCCGGGATCTCCTACGAGCAGTACTTC
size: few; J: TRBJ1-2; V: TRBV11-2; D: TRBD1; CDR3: CASSWGQGAIGYTF; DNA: TGTGCCAGCAGCTGGGGACAGGGGGCAATTGGCTACACCTTC